This record concerns one T cell receptor (delta chain) sequence. Its cognate antigen is unknown. The template was reverse-transcribed extracted RNA. CDR3 amplicons came from multiplex PCR with pooled V-gene forward and constant-region reverse primers. TCRdb re-called clones from the multiplex PCR reads via CATT. The top ten clones hold approximately 0.4% of a sample with 45,000 to 75,000 delta-chain clones, roughly 16% of them seen once. The entry originates in a study of Vδ1+ human thymocytes. Vdelta1+ thymocyte sorts reached between about 96% and 99.6% purity. From germline, CDR1 is GEAIGNYY and CDR2 EKD. CDR3 size: 21 residues. J was trimmed by 0 bases and V by 1 base; bases with no gene match: 10. Study-wide findings and caveats: Thymic TRG and TRD repertoires appeared highly polyclonal.

This chain joins TRDV2 and TRDJ3; TRDD3 matches at 11 bases. This TCR came from a girl under three years old who had congenital heart surgery. The specimen sequenced was Vdelta1+ gamma-delta thymocytes from the thymus. Subset here: FACS-sorted CD3+ TCRalphabeta- TCRVdelta1+ TCRVdelta2- thymocytes. As DNA, the CDR3 is TGTGCCTGTGACACGATCTGGTTGGGGGATACGCCCTCCTGGGACACCCGACAGATGTTTTTC. This codes for CACDTIWLGDTPSWDTRQMFF.